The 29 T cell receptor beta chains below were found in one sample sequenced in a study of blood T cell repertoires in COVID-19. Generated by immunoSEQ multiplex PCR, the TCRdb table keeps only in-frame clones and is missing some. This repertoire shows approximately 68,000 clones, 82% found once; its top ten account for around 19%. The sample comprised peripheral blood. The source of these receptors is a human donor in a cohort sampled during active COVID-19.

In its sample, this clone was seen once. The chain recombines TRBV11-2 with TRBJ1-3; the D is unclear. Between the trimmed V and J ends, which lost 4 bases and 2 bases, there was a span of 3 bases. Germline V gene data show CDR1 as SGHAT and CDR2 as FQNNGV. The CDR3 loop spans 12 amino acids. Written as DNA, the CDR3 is TGTGCCAGCAGCTCCACTGGAAACACCATATATTTT. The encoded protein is CASSSTGNTIYF.

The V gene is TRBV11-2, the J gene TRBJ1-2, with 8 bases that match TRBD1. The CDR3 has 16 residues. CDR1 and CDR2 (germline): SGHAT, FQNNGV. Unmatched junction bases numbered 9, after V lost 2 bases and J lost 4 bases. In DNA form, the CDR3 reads TGTGCCAGCAGCTTAAACCCGACAGGGGACGGCTATGGCTACACCTTC. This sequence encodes CASSLNPTGDGYGYTF.

The CDR3 coding sequence is TGCGCCAGCAGCTCAACAGGAGCCTTTAACTATGGCTACACCTTC. It specifies CASSSTGAFNYGYTF. The chain recombines TRBV5-1 with TRBJ1-2; tentatively, D is TRBD1 (5 bases). V was trimmed by 3 bases and J by 1 base, leaving 13 bases between them. The germline gives CDR1 SGHRS, CDR2 YFSETQ. This CDR3 contains 15 residues.

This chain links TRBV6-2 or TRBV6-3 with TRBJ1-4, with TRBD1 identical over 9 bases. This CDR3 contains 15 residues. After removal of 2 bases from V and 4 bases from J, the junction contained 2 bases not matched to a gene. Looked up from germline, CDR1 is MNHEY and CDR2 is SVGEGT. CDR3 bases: TGTGCCAGCAGTTACCCGGGACAGGGTAATGAAAAACTGTTTTTT. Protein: CASSYPGQGNEKLFF.

The CDR3 sequence is CASSEVGGNYGYTF. In DNA form, the CDR3 reads TGCGCCAGCAGTGAAGTTGGAGGGAACTATGGCTACACCTTC. The chain recombines TRBV10-2 with TRBJ1-2; D is undetermined. This CDR3 contains 14 residues. Germline V gives CDR1 WSHSY, CDR2 SAAADI. Trimming pared 3 bases from V and 2 bases from J, leaving 10 bases between.

CDR3 in amino acids: CASSPASGGPYNEQFF. The CDR3 DNA is TGTGCCAGCTCACCAGCTAGCGGGGGGCCTTACAATGAGCAGTTCTTC. The V call is TRBV18, the J call TRBJ2-1, with 11 bases lining up with TRBD2. The V and J ends lost 2 bases and 4 bases, in that order; junction bases with no gene match: 4. In germline, CDR1 is KGHSH, CDR2 LQKENI. The CDR3 is 16 amino acids.

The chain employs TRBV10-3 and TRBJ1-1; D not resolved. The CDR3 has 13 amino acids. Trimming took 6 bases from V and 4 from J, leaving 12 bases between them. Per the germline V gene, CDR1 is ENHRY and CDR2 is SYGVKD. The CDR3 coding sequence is TGTGCCATCAGCCTTTTAGGGAGCACTGAAGCTTTCTTT. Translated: CAISLLGSTEAFF.

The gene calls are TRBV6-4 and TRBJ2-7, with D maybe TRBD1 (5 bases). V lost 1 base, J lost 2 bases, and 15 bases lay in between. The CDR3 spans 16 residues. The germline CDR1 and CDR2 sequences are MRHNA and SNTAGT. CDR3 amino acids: CASSDLPPDRTYEQYF. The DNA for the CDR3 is TGTGCCAGCAGTGACTTACCACCCGACAGAACCTACGAGCAGTACTTC.

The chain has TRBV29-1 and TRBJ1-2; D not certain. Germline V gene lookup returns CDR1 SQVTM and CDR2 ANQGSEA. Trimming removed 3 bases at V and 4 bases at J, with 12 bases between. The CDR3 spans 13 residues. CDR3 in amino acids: CSVEEVGIYGYTF. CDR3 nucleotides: TGCAGCGTTGAGGAGGTTGGGATCTATGGCTACACCTTC.

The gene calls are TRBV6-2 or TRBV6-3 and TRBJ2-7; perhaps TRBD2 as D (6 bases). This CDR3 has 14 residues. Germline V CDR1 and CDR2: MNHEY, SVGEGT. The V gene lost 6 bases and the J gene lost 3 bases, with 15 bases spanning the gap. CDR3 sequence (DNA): TGTGCCAGCAGCCTCGCGGGGTCAAGCTACGAGCAGTACTTC. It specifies CASSLAGSSYEQYF.

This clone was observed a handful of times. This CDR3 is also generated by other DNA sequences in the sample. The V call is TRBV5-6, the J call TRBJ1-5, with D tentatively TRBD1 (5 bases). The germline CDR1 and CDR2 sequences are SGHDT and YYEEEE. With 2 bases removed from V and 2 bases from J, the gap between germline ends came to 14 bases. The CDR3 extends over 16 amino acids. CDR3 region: CASSFGGGSGNQPQHF. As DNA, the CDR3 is TGTGCCAGCAGCTTTGGTGGGGGGTCGGGCAATCAGCCCCAGCATTTT.

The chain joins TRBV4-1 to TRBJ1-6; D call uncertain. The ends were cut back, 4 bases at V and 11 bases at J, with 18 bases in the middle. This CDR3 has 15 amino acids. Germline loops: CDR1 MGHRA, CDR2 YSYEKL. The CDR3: CASSPLAGAGTPLHF. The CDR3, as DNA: TGCGCCAGCAGCCCCCTCGCGGGCGCCGGGACACCCCTCCACTTT.

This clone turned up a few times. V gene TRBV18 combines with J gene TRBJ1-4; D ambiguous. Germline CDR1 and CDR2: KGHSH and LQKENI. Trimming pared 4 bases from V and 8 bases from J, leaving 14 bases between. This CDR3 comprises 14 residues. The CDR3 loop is CASSLGAAHEKLFF. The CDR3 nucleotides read TGTGCCAGCTCACTAGGCGCGGCGCACGAAAAACTGTTTTTT.

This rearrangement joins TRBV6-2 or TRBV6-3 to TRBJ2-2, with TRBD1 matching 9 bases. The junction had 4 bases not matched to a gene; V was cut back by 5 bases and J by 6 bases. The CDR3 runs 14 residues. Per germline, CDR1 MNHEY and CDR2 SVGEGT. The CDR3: CASSGTGFAGELFF. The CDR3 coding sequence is TGTGCCAGCAGTGGGACAGGGTTTGCCGGGGAGCTGTTTTTT.

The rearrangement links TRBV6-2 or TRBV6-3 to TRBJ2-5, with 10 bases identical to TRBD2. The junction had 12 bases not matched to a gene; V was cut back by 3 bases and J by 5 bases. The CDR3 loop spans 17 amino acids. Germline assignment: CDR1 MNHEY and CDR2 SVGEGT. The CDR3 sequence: CASSYIPAGGSLETQYF. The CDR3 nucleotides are TGTGCCAGCAGTTATATTCCAGCGGGGGGGTCGCTGGAGACCCAGTACTTC.

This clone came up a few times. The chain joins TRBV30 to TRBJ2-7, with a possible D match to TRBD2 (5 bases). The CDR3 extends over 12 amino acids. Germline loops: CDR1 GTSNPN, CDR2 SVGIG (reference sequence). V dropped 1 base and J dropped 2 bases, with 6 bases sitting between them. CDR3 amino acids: CAWSAGAYEQYF. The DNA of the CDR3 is TGTGCCTGGAGTGCCGGGGCCTACGAGCAGTACTTC.

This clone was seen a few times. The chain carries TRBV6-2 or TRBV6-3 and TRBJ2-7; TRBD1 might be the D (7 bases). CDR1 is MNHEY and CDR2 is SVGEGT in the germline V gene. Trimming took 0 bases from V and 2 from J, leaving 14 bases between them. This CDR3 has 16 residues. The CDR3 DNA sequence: TGTGCCAGCAGTTACTCGGGCGGGACAGCTACCTACGAGCAGTACTTC. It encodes CASSYSGGTATYEQYF.

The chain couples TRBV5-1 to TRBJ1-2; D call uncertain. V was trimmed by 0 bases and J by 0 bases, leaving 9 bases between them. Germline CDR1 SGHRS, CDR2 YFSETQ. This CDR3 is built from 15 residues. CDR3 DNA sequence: TGCGCCAGCAGCTTGGGCACAGCCCCTAACTATGGCTACACCTTC. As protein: CASSLGTAPNYGYTF.

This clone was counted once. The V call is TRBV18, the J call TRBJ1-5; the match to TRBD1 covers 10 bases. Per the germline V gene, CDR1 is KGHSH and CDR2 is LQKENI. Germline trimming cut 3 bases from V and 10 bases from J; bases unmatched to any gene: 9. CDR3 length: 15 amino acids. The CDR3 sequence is CASSPGTGAVHPQHF. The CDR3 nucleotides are TGTGCCAGCTCACCTGGGACAGGGGCCGTCCATCCCCAGCATTTT.

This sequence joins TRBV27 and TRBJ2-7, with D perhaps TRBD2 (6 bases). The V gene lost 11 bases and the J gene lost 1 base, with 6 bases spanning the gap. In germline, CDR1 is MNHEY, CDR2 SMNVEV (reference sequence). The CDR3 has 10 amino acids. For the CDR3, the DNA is TGTGCCGCGGGGTCCTACGAGCAGTACTTC. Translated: CAAGSYEQYF.

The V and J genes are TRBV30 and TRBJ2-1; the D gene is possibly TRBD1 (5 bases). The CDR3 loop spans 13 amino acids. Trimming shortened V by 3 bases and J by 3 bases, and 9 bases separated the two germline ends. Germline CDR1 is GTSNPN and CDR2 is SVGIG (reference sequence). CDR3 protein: CAWSQDIYNEQFF. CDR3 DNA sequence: TGTGCCTGGAGCCAGGACATCTACAATGAGCAGTTCTTC. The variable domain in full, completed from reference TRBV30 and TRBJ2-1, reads SQTIHQWPATLVQPVGSPLSLECTVEGTSNPNLYWYRQAAGRGLQLLFYSVGIGQISSEVPQNLSASRPQDRQFILSSKKLLLSDSGFYLCAWSQDIYNEQFFGPGTRLTVL.

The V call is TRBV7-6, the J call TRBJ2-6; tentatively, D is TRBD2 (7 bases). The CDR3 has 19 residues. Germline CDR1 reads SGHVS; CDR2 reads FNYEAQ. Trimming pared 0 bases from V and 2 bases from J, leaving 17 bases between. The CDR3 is CASSLAAGGLSAGANVLTF. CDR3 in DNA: TGTGCCAGCAGCTTAGCAGCCGGGGGGCTGAGCGCTGGGGCCAACGTCCTGACTTTC.

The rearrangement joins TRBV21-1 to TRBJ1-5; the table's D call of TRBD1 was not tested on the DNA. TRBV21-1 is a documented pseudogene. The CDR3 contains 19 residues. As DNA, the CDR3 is TGTGCCAGCAGCAAAAAGGGCGGTACAGGGTACATTAGCAATCAGCCCCAGCATTTT. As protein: CASSKKGGTGYISNQPQHF.

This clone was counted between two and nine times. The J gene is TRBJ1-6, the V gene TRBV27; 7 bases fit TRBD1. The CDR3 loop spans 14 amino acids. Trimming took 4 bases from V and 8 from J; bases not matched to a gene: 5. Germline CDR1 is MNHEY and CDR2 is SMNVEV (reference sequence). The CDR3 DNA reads TGTGCCAGCAGTTCGACAGGGAACCATTCACCCCTCCACTTT. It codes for CASSSTGNHSPLHF.

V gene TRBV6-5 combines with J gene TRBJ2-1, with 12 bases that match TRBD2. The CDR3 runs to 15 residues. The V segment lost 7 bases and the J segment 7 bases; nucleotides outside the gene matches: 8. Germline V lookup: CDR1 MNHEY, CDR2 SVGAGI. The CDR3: CASTRLAGAFNEQFF. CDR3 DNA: TGTGCCAGCACACGACTAGCGGGGGCCTTTAATGAGCAGTTCTTC.

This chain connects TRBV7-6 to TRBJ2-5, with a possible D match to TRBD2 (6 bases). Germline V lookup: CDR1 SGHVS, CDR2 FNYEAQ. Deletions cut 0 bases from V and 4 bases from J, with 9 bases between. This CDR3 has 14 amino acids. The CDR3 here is CASSLAGGVETQYF. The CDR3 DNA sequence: TGTGCCAGCAGCTTAGCGGGAGGTGTAGAGACCCAGTACTTC.

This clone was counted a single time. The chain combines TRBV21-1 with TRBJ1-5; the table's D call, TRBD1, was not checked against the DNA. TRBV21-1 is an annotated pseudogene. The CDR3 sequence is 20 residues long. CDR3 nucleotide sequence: TGTGCCAGCAGCACTCCGGGACAGGGTTTATTAACATATAGCAATCAGCCCCAGCATTTT. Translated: CASSTPGQGLLTYSNQPQHF.

CDR3 coding DNA: TGTGCCAGCAGTAGTACAACCCTGAACACTGAAGCTTTCTTT. Amino acid sequence: CASSSTTLNTEAFF. The chain combines TRBV2 with TRBJ1-1; no clear D gene. The CDR3 contains 14 residues. The ends were cut back, 5 bases at V and 0 bases at J, with 10 bases in the middle. CDR1 is SNHLY, CDR2 FYNNEI, per germline. Supplemented by reference TRBV2 and TRBJ1-1, the full variable domain reads EPEVTQTPSHQVTQMGQEVILRCVPISNHLYFYWYRQILGQKVEFLVSFYNNEISEKSEIFDDQFSVERPDGSNFTLKIRSTKLEDSAMYFCASSSTTLNTEAFFGQGTRLTVV.

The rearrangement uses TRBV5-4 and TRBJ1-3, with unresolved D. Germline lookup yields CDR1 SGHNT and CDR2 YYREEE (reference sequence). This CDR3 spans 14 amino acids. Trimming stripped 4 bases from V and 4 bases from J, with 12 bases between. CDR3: CASSEGLWGNTIYF. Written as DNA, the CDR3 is TGTGCCAGCAGCGAGGGATTGTGGGGAAACACCATATATTTT.